The 27 T cell receptor beta chains given below trace back to one sample, sequenced in a study of shared clonotypes between healthy human individuals. CD45RO-negative CD8 cells positively selected for CCR7 made up the naive population, which excluded terminally differentiated effector memory CD45RA+ cells. TCRdb's table, derived via immunoSEQ multiplex PCR, lists solely in-frame clones and lacks some. Of 800,000 or so clones listed, 95% to 97% are singletons. Sequenced input: naive CD8+ T cells sorted from blood. The source is a man aged 25-40 years in good health.

For the CDR3, the DNA is TGTGCCAGCAGCTTGGGACTAGCATTCTACGAGCAGTACTTC. It yields the protein CASSLGLAFYEQYF. The chain carries TRBV5-6 and TRBJ2-7, with TRBD2 matching 7 bases. V was pared by 0 bases and J by 3 bases, with 3 bases of the junction left unmatched. From germline, CDR1 is SGHDT and CDR2 YYEEEE. The CDR3 runs 14 residues.

The V call is TRBV15, the J call TRBJ2-7; TRBD1 agrees at 11 bases. This CDR3 spans 15 amino acids. Germline V gene data show CDR1 as LNHNV and CDR2 as YYDKDF (reference sequence). J gave up 2 bases and V 5 bases, and 5 bases lay outside the gene matches. The CDR3 here is CATSVDRGPTYEQYF. The CDR3 nucleotides are TGTGCCACCAGCGTGGACAGGGGGCCTACCTACGAGCAGTACTTC. Full variable domain (remainder filled in from reference TRBV15 and TRBJ2-7): DAMVIQNPRYQVTQFGKPVTLSCSQTLNHNVMYWYQQKSSQAPKLLFHYYDKDFNNEADTPDNFQSRRPNTSFCFLDIRSPGLGDTAMYLCATSVDRGPTYEQYFGPGTRLTVT.

The gene calls are TRBV27 and TRBJ2-7, with D tentatively TRBD1 (7 bases). V was pared by 10 bases and J by 6 bases, with 16 bases between. CDR1 and CDR2 from the germline V gene are MNHEY and SMNVEV (reference sequence). The CDR3 totals 12 residues. The CDR3 bases are TGTGCCACCAGGGGGTTGGGGGGCGAGCAGTACTTC. Its protein product is CATRGLGGEQYF.

The chain combines TRBV7-8 with TRBJ2-7; D not certain. CDR3 length: 16 amino acids. V lost 2 bases, J lost 3 bases, and 17 bases lay in between. Germline V gives CDR1 SGHVS, CDR2 FQNEAQ. The chain's CDR3 is CASSLSQRVLVYEQYF. The CDR3 DNA reads as TGTGCCAGCAGCTTAAGTCAACGCGTCCTTGTCTACGAGCAGTACTTC.

The J gene is TRBJ1-4, the V gene TRBV7-9, with 7 bases lining up with TRBD1. This CDR3 spans 15 amino acids. Germline-derived CDR1 and CDR2 are SEHNR and FQNEAQ (reference sequence). The V gene end was trimmed by 5 bases and the J gene end by 5 bases; junction bases not matched to a gene: 8. The CDR3 protein is CASSDPGTVNEKLFF. The CDR3 DNA follows: TGTGCCAGCAGCGATCCCGGGACAGTGAATGAAAAACTGTTTTTT.

This chain connects TRBV4-1 to TRBJ2-1; D is unresolved. V was cut by 6 bases and J by 0 bases, with 9 bases left in between. The CDR3 extends over 14 amino acids. Germline CDR1 and CDR2: MGHRA and YSYEKL. CDR3 sequence (DNA): TGCGCCAGCAGAAAAGCGAGCTCCTACAATGAGCAGTTCTTC. It codes for CASRKASSYNEQFF.

V gene TRBV7-9 combines with J gene TRBJ2-1; 14 positions agree with TRBD2. J gave up 6 bases and V 5 bases, and 3 bases lay outside the gene matches. The CDR3 covers 15 residues. Germline V CDR1 and CDR2: SEHNR, FQNEAQ (reference sequence). CDR3 amino acids: CASSPTSGRANEQFF. The CDR3 nucleotides are TGTGCCAGCAGCCCGACTAGCGGGAGGGCCAATGAGCAGTTCTTC.

The V and J genes are TRBV7-6 and TRBJ2-2, with a weak D call TRBD2 (6 bases). The V gene's germline CDR1 is SGHVS and CDR2 FNYEAQ. CDR3 length: 15 residues. V was shortened by 5 bases and J by 2 bases, with 12 bases between the two germline ends. The CDR3 sequence is CASSPITSNTGELFF. CDR3 in DNA: TGTGCCAGCAGCCCTATTACTAGCAACACCGGGGAGCTGTTTTTT.

The chain uses TRBV19 and TRBJ1-5; TRBD1 matches 7 bases. Germline V lookup: CDR1 LNHDA, CDR2 SQIVND (reference sequence). The CDR3 spans 15 residues. Losses at the gene ends were 6 bases for V and 7 bases for J; bases not matched to a gene: 12. The DNA for the CDR3 is TGTGCCAGTAGCCCCGTGTGGGGAGGGGGCCAGCCCCAGCATTTT. Translating it yields CASSPVWGGGQPQHF.

V gene TRBV2 combines with J gene TRBJ1-1, with 7 bases fitting TRBD1. This CDR3 region has 16 residues. CDR1 and CDR2 from the germline V gene are SNHLY and FYNNEI. V lost 0 bases and J lost 2; bases outside the gene matches: 6. CDR3: CASSEAGQRLNTEAFF. The DNA of the CDR3 is TGTGCCAGCAGTGAAGCGGGACAGCGATTAAACACTGAAGCTTTCTTT.

This clone was counted once. This chain connects TRBV7-2 to TRBJ1-2; D may be TRBD1 (6 bases). V lost 5 bases and J 4 bases, leaving 14 bases between the germline ends. The V gene's germline CDR1 is SGHTA and CDR2 FQGNSA. The CDR3 has 14 amino acids. The CDR3 loop reads CASSMIGQLYGYTF. The CDR3 DNA reads as TGTGCCAGCAGCATGATAGGACAGCTCTATGGCTACACCTTC.

This chain links TRBV11-2 with TRBJ2-7; tentatively, D is TRBD1 (5 bases). Germline-derived CDR1 and CDR2 are SGHAT and FQNNGV. V was clipped by 2 bases and J by 2 bases, with 13 bases between them. The CDR3 has 15 amino acids. CDR3 nucleotides: TGTGCCAGCAGCTTAACCCCGACAGCTACCTACGAGCAGTACTTC. Its protein product is CASSLTPTATYEQYF.

The chain uses TRBV4-3 and TRBJ2-1, with 9 bases matching TRBD2. Germline V gene sequence: CDR1 LGHNA, CDR2 YSLEER. The length of the CDR3 is 18 residues. Trimming took 0 bases from V and 4 from J; bases not matched to a gene: 10. CDR3 in amino acids: CASSQDWAAAGGYNEQFF. CDR3 nucleotides: TGCGCCAGCAGCCAAGATTGGGCCGCAGCGGGAGGTTACAATGAGCAGTTCTTC.

The J gene is TRBJ1-4, the V gene TRBV6-5; D may be TRBD1 (5 bases). V lost 0 bases and J 7 bases, leaving 12 bases between the germline ends. CDR1 is MNHEY and CDR2 is SVGAGI in the germline V gene. CDR3 size: 15 residues. The chain's CDR3 is CASSYSGGDGEKLFF. CDR3 nucleotide sequence: TGTGCCAGCAGTTACTCGGGGGGGGATGGTGAAAAACTGTTTTTT.

The chain links TRBV11-2 to TRBJ2-1; possible D gene TRBD2, 5 bases. CDR3 size: 17 residues. With 5 bases removed from V and 1 base from J, the gap between germline ends came to 18 bases. Germline CDR1 SGHAT, CDR2 FQNNGV. The CDR3 sequence is CASSPLAEGGSYNEQFF. The CDR3 nucleotides are TGTGCCAGCAGCCCTCTTGCTGAGGGTGGGTCCTACAATGAGCAGTTCTTC.

The chain employs TRBV28 and TRBJ1-2; maybe TRBD1 (6 bases). This CDR3 has 18 amino acids. V lost 6 bases to trimming and J lost 7 bases, with 30 bases between them. CDR1 and CDR2 from the germline V gene are MDHEN and SYDVKM. CDR3 residues: CASRGGTPSTLALGGYTF. The CDR3 DNA follows: TGTGCCAGCAGAGGAGGGACACCCTCCACTCTTGCGCTCGGTGGCTACACCTTC.

The V and J genes are TRBV5-1 and TRBJ2-3, with a possible D match to TRBD1 (6 bases). V was cut by 6 bases and J by 4 bases, with 15 bases left in between. Germline V gives CDR1 SGHRS, CDR2 YFSETQ. The CDR3 covers 14 residues. The CDR3 bases are TGCGCCAGCACCGACAGGTTCCCCCCAGATACGCAGTATTTT. It translates to CASTDRFPPDTQYF.

The chain joins TRBV5-1 to TRBJ2-1; 8 nucleotides line up with TRBD2. V gave up 1 base and J gave up 5 bases; unmatched junction bases: 11. This CDR3 spans 17 amino acids. The germline CDR1 and CDR2 sequences are SGHRS and YFSETQ. CDR3 residues: CASSLKLLADRDNEQFF. The CDR3, as DNA: TGCGCCAGCAGCTTGAAATTACTAGCGGATCGCGACAATGAGCAGTTCTTC.

The chain links TRBV29-1 to TRBJ2-1; D gene ambiguous. The CDR3 loop spans 12 amino acids. Germline CDR1 reads SQVTM; CDR2 reads ANQGSEA. With 3 bases removed from V and 7 bases from J, the gap between germline ends came to 10 bases. As DNA, the CDR3 is TGCAGCGTTGATTCTGGGCGGAATGAGCAGTTCTTC. It encodes CSVDSGRNEQFF.

The chain links TRBV7-2 to TRBJ1-5, with D possibly matching TRBD1 (6 bases). V lost 4 bases to trimming and J lost 7 bases, with 17 bases between them. This CDR3 spans 15 amino acids. Germline V CDR1 and CDR2: SGHTA, FQGNSA. In nucleotides, the CDR3 is TGTGCCAGCAGCTCGCCCGGGACATCGGTGCAGCCCCAGCATTTT. This sequence encodes CASSSPGTSVQPQHF. Variable domain in full (rest from reference TRBV7-2 and TRBJ1-5): GAGVSQSPSNKVTEKGKDVELRCDPISGHTALYWYRQSLGQGLEFLIYFQGNSAPDKSGLPSDRFSAERTGGSVSTLTIQRTQQEDSAVYLCASSSPGTSVQPQHFGDGTRLSIL.

With regard to this clone: This same CDR3 is encoded by further DNA sequences in the sample. CDR3 nucleotide sequence: TGCGCCAGCAGCTTTAGCGGATCCTACAATGAGCAGTTCTTC. It codes for CASSFSGSYNEQFF. The chain links TRBV5-1 to TRBJ2-1, with D perhaps matching TRBD2 (6 bases). The CDR3 contains 14 residues. From germline, CDR1 is SGHRS and CDR2 YFSETQ. Trimming took off 2 bases at V and 1 base at J, with 7 bases between the two ends.

The chain couples TRBV4-1 to TRBJ2-5; D gene ambiguous. V shed 2 bases and J shed 5 bases, with 6 bases lying between them. Germline assignment: CDR1 MGHRA and CDR2 YSYEKL. The CDR3 consists of 12 residues. Here the CDR3 reads CASSQPRETQYF. CDR3 sequence (DNA): TGCGCCAGCAGCCAACCGAGGGAGACCCAGTACTTC.

This rearrangement joins TRBV9 to TRBJ2-1; TRBD2 matches 8 bases. The CDR3 is 15 amino acids. CDR1 SGDLS and CDR2 YYNGEE come from the germline V gene. With V trimmed by 1 base and J by 2 bases, 2 bases remained unmatched. The CDR3 is CASSVIAGTYNEQFF. The CDR3 bases are TGTGCCAGCAGCGTAATAGCGGGAACCTACAATGAGCAGTTCTTC.

This clone was recorded only once. The J gene is TRBJ2-1, the V gene TRBV11-2; D may be TRBD2 (5 bases). Germline V CDR1 and CDR2: SGHAT, FQNNGV. Trimming pared 5 bases from V and 5 bases from J, leaving 7 bases between. This CDR3 has 12 residues. The CDR3 reads CASSRGDNEQFF. The CDR3 DNA reads as TGTGCCAGCAGCCGGGGTGACAATGAGCAGTTCTTC.

J is TRBJ1-4 and V is TRBV5-6, with D maybe TRBD1 (6 bases). The CDR3 totals 17 residues. Germline CDR1 is SGHDT and CDR2 is YYEEEE. V gave up 0 bases and J gave up 2 bases, with 14 bases separating them. Here the CDR3 DNA reads TGTGCCAGCAGCTTGGGCTCTTTAGGACAGACTAATGAAAAACTGTTTTTT. Its protein product is CASSLGSLGQTNEKLFF.

This clone was recorded only once. This chain connects TRBV9 to TRBJ2-2; D call uncertain. Germline CDR1 is SGDLS and CDR2 is YYNGEE. The V and J ends lost 0 bases and 7 bases respectively, with 7 bases between them. The CDR3 runs to 13 residues. The CDR3 coding sequence is TGTGCCAGCAGCGTAGCCTCGGACGGGGAGCTGTTTTTT. Residues: CASSVASDGELFF.

This rearrangement joins TRBV7-6 to TRBJ2-5; the D gene is possibly TRBD2 (6 bases). The CDR3 spans 14 residues. Germline V CDR1 and CDR2: SGHVS, FNYEAQ. Trimming took 5 bases from V and 4 from J, leaving 14 bases between them. CDR3 amino acids: CASSHAAGGETQYF. CDR3 sequence (DNA): TGTGCCAGCAGCCACGCGGCCGGGGGAGAGACCCAGTACTTC.